This TCR beta chain was retrieved from a study of blood T cell repertoires in COVID-19. Across the whole study: Sites across the United States, Italy and Spain contributed samples from acute and convalescent COVID-19. PBMCs, B-cell-depleted T cells, or T cells provided the cDNA or gDNA that made up the material.

Germline loops: CDR1 SGHDT, CDR2 YYEEEE. This CDR3 comprises 14 residues. Trimming left V 0 bases short and J 2 bases short, with 9 bases between. Authors' data handling: Reference gene primer amplification gave nucleated cell count estimates. Here immunoSEQ multiplex PCR was the method, and the copy in TCRdb shows in-frame clones only, minus some. V, J and clone size are those of that table, while D and trimming were read from the DNA. There are a few hundred thousand clones in the sample; more than 70% occur only once, and about 6.8% lies in the top ten. This clone appeared a single time. Material: peripheral blood. The J gene is TRBJ2-7, the V gene TRBV5-6; D is possibly TRBD1 (6 bases). This clonotype originated in a man aged 18 to 29 who had recovered from COVID-19. The CDR3: CASSLDRAPYEQYF. In DNA form, the CDR3 reads TGTGCCAGCAGCTTGGACAGGGCCCCCTACGAGCAGTACTTC.